These 25 T cell receptor beta chains share one sample of origin, sequenced in a study of cytomegalovirus exposure and HLA in healthy donors. The PCR employed 60 Vbeta primers together with 13 Jbeta primers. The method was immunoSEQ multiplex PCR; TCRdb's version includes in-frame clones alone and lacks a portion of them. The repertoire table contains 65,000 to 90,000 clones. Material for sequencing was PBMCs. The receptors shown here come from a female donor in good health and CMV-seropositive.

The rearrangement links TRBV6-5 to TRBJ2-7, with TRBD2 matching over 7 bases. CDR3 size: 14 residues. The junction had 3 bases not matched to a gene; V was cut back by 2 bases and J by 2 bases. CDR1 MNHEY and CDR2 SVGAGI come from the germline V gene. DNA of the CDR3: TGTGCCAGCAGTTACGAGCGGGATGCCTACGAGCAGTACTTC. Translation gives CASSYERDAYEQYF.

J is TRBJ1-2 and V is TRBV5-1; D is perhaps TRBD1 (5 bases). Trimming took off 0 bases at V and 4 bases at J, with 10 bases between the two ends. The V gene's germline CDR1 is SGHRS and CDR2 YFSETQ. This CDR3 region has 14 residues. In DNA, the CDR3 is TGCGCCAGCAGCTTGGAGCAGGGTACCTATGGCTACACCTTC. Its protein is CASSLEQGTYGYTF.

CDR3 region: CASSERLEREQYF. The CDR3 DNA is TGTGCCAGCAGCGAGAGGTTAGAGAGAGAGCAGTACTTC. The chain couples TRBV9 to TRBJ2-7; unclear D gene. V lost 3 bases, J lost 7 bases, and 14 bases lay in between. Germline CDR1 reads SGDLS; CDR2 reads YYNGEE. CDR3 length equals 13 residues.

The chain carries TRBV18 and TRBJ1-1, with TRBD1 matching 8 bases. This CDR3 has 16 residues. Looked up from germline, CDR1 is KGHSH and CDR2 is LQKENI. The trim removed 3 bases at V and 4 bases at J, leaving 10 bases unmatched. For the CDR3, the DNA is TGTGCCAGCTCACCGATGAAAGGACAGGGTGTCACTGAAGCTTTCTTT. Protein sequence: CASSPMKGQGVTEAFF.

V usage is TRBV30 and J usage is TRBJ1-4, with a tentative D call TRBD1 (5 bases). V was pared by 0 bases and J by 8 bases, with 13 bases between. Germline assignment: CDR1 GTSNPN and CDR2 SVGIG (reference sequence). This CDR3 comprises 14 residues. In DNA form, the CDR3 reads TGTGCCTGGAGTGTGGGGGGGTCCGGGGAAAAACTGTTTTTT. This sequence encodes CAWSVGGSGEKLFF.

This chain uses TRBV6-5 with TRBJ1-1, with D hard to call. This CDR3 is built from 13 residues. Trimming removed 10 bases from V and 0 bases from J, with 12 bases in between. The germline V gene has CDR1 MNHEY and CDR2 SVGAGI. CDR3 residues: CATAPGLNTEAFF. CDR3 nucleotide sequence: TGTGCCACCGCACCCGGGTTGAACACTGAAGCTTTCTTT.

The CDR3 protein is CASSAKTGPGANVLTF. In DNA form, the CDR3 reads TGTGCCAGCAGCGCGAAGACAGGCCCCGGGGCCAACGTCCTGACTTTC. V gene TRBV7-8 combines with J gene TRBJ2-6, with a possible D match to TRBD1 (6 bases). Germline lookup yields CDR1 SGHVS and CDR2 FQNEAQ. This CDR3 has 16 amino acids. V lost 5 bases and J lost 4, with 15 bases in between.

This sequence joins TRBV4-3 and TRBJ1-5, with 7 bases aligning to TRBD1. Germline trimming cut 3 bases from V and 7 bases from J; bases unmatched to any gene: 6. CDR3 length: 14 amino acids. Germline V lookup: CDR1 LGHNA, CDR2 YSLEER. CDR3 DNA: TGCGCCAGCAGCCAGGACAGGACCGGGCAGCCCCAGCATTTT. This codes for CASSQDRTGQPQHF.

About this clone itself: Other DNA sequences within the sample encode an identical CDR3. This sequence joins TRBV30 and TRBJ1-3; D is possibly TRBD1 (6 bases). Germline CDR1 GTSNPN, CDR2 SVGIG (reference sequence). The V end lost 0 bases, the J end lost 2 bases, and 11 bases lay between the germline ends. There are 15 residues in the CDR3. CDR3: CAWSVMGAAGNTIYF. CDR3 bases: TGTGCCTGGAGTGTTATGGGGGCTGCTGGAAACACCATATATTTT.

The rearrangement links TRBV6-1 to TRBJ2-7; TRBD1 agrees at 9 bases. The CDR3 is 15 amino acids. V was pared by 5 bases and J by 5 bases, with 10 bases of the junction left unmatched. Germline values: CDR1 MNHNS, CDR2 SASEGT. DNA of the CDR3: TGTGCCAGCAGTACGGGACAGGGTGGTGGCCACGAGCAGTACTTC. This translates into CASSTGQGGGHEQYF.

V gene TRBV18 combines with J gene TRBJ1-2; D remains ambiguous. Germline values: CDR1 KGHSH, CDR2 LQKENI. This CDR3 region has 15 residues. The germline V and J ends were trimmed by 0 bases and 4 bases, with 12 bases remaining between them. The CDR3 coding sequence is TGTGCCAGCTCACCACCCCCGGAAACTAGCTATGGCTACACCTTC. Translation gives CASSPPPETSYGYTF.

The chain links TRBV6-5 to TRBJ1-2; 7 nucleotides line up with TRBD1. The CDR3 is 14 residues long. J lost 0 bases, V lost 6 bases, and 4 bases had no gene match. Per germline, CDR1 MNHEY and CDR2 SVGAGI. The CDR3 nucleotides are TGTGCCAGCAGCTGGGACAGCACTAACTATGGCTACACCTTC. Translation gives CASSWDSTNYGYTF.

CDR3 amino acids: CASSLVGQGGEQYF. The CDR3 nucleotides read TGCGCCAGCAGCTTGGTCGGTCAGGGTGGCGAGCAGTACTTC. J is TRBJ2-7 and V is TRBV5-1; possible D gene TRBD1, 5 bases. The germline V gene encodes CDR1 SGHRS and CDR2 YFSETQ. The CDR3 has 14 amino acids. Trimming shortened V by 0 bases and J by 6 bases, and 13 bases separated the two germline ends.

This chain joins TRBV6-5 and TRBJ1-5, with TRBD1 matching over 7 bases. V was pared by 6 bases and J by 6 bases, with 5 bases of the junction left unmatched. CDR3 length: 13 amino acids. Germline V gene data show CDR1 as MNHEY and CDR2 as SVGAGI. CDR3 sequence reads: CASSRTGGQPQHF. CDR3 bases: TGTGCCAGCAGCAGGACAGGAGGTCAGCCCCAGCATTTT.

The chain joins TRBV9 to TRBJ2-1, with TRBD2 identical over 9 bases. The length of the CDR3 is 13 residues. Germline V gene data show CDR1 as SGDLS and CDR2 as YYNGEE. Trimming cost V 3 bases and J 10 bases; bases outside gene matches: 5. CDR3 nucleotide sequence: TGTGCCAGCAGCGGGACTAGCGTACAAGAGCAGTTCTTC. This encodes CASSGTSVQEQFF. Variable domain in full (rest from reference TRBV9 and TRBJ2-1): DSGVTQTPKHLITATGQRVTLRCSPRSGDLSVYWYQQSLDQGLQFLIQYYNGEERAKGNILERFSAQQFPDLHSELNLSSLELGDSALYFCASSGTSVQEQFFGPGTRLTVL.

This rearrangement joins TRBV9 to TRBJ1-1, with TRBD1 identical over 8 bases. The germline CDR1 and CDR2 sequences are SGDLS and YYNGEE. The junction had 5 bases not matched to a gene; V was cut back by 5 bases and J by 5 bases. The CDR3 spans 13 residues. Here the CDR3 reads CASSAGGGTEAFF. In DNA form, the CDR3 reads TGTGCCAGCAGTGCAGGGGGCGGAACTGAAGCTTTCTTT.

The chain carries TRBV14 and TRBJ2-3, with D possibly TRBD1 on 6 matching bases. V lost 5 bases and J lost 2, with 17 bases in between. Germline V gene sequence: CDR1 SGHDN, CDR2 FVKESK. This CDR3 is 16 amino acids long. The CDR3 sequence: CASSFNWDTFTDTQYF. The CDR3 region has the DNA TGTGCCAGCAGCTTTAATTGGGACACATTCACAGATACGCAGTATTTT.

The chain employs TRBV30 and TRBJ2-1; TRBD2 matches at 13 bases. The CDR3 covers 13 residues. The V and J ends lost 1 base and 10 bases, in that order; junction bases with no gene match: 1. Per the germline V gene, CDR1 is GTSNPN and CDR2 is SVGIG (reference sequence). The CDR3 nucleotides are TGTGCCTGGAGTGAGACTAGCGGGAGGGAGCAGTTCTTC. This translates into CAWSETSGREQFF.

The chain carries TRBV2 and TRBJ1-1; D not certain. This CDR3 region has 14 residues. CDR1 and CDR2 from the germline V gene are SNHLY and FYNNEI. Deletions cut 1 base from V and 3 bases from J, with 9 bases between. The CDR3 loop reads CASSEGEGYTEAFF. The CDR3 DNA is TGTGCCAGCAGTGAAGGGGAGGGTTACACTGAAGCTTTCTTT.

The chain uses TRBV30 and TRBJ1-4, with 7 bases that match TRBD1. The CDR3 totals 16 residues. V lost 0 bases, J lost 2 bases, and 6 bases stayed unmatched. Germline loops: CDR1 GTSNPN, CDR2 SVGIG (reference sequence). CDR3 amino acids: CAWSVSPGGTNEKLFF. CDR3 DNA sequence: TGTGCCTGGAGTGTATCCCCAGGGGGGACTAATGAAAAACTGTTTTTT.

The chain has TRBV19 and TRBJ1-1, with D hard to call. The V gene's germline CDR1 is LNHDA and CDR2 SQIVND (reference sequence). V lost 3 bases to trimming and J lost 1 base, with 12 bases between them. The CDR3 is 15 amino acids. CDR3 DNA sequence: TGTGCCAGTAGTATCTTCGACACAGCGAACACTGAAGCTTTCTTT. Its protein product is CASSIFDTANTEAFF.

The rearrangement links TRBV19 to TRBJ2-7; D is unclear. Looked up from germline, CDR1 is LNHDA and CDR2 is SQIVND (reference sequence). The CDR3 consists of 13 residues. V was trimmed by 4 bases and J by 2 bases, leaving 9 bases between them. The CDR3 region is CASSTRLAYEQYF. As DNA, the CDR3 is TGTGCCAGTAGTACCCGACTGGCCTACGAGCAGTACTTC.

This sequence joins TRBV29-1 and TRBJ2-5; a possible D gene is TRBD2 (6 bases). The CDR3 is made up of 12 amino acids. V was shortened by 3 bases and J by 4 bases, with 9 bases between the two germline ends. The germline gives CDR1 SQVTM, CDR2 ANQGSEA. The CDR3: CSVDWDSETQYF. CDR3 bases: TGCAGCGTTGATTGGGACTCAGAGACCCAGTACTTC.

J is TRBJ1-2 and V is TRBV18; 8 bases are a match to TRBD1. CDR3 length: 19 residues. V lost 0 bases to trimming and J lost 0 bases; unmatched junction nucleotides: 12. Germline lookup yields CDR1 KGHSH and CDR2 LQKENI. The CDR3 nucleotides read TGTGCCAGCTCACCACCGGATTGGGACAGGCCTACATCTAACTATGGCTACACCTTC. It codes for CASSPPDWDRPTSNYGYTF.

The chain has TRBV18 and TRBJ1-1; TRBD1 agrees at 8 bases. The CDR3 has 14 amino acids. The germline V gene has CDR1 KGHSH and CDR2 LQKENI. J was trimmed by 5 bases and V by 6 bases; bases with no gene match: 8. The CDR3 nucleotides are TGTGCCAGCTCGCTAAGACAGGGGTGGACTGAAGCTTTCTTT. It encodes CASSLRQGWTEAFF.